This T cell receptor beta chain was documented in a study of blood T cell repertoires in COVID-19. Across the whole study: Acute and convalescent COVID-19 samples came from the United States, Italy and Spain. The analysed material was cDNA or gDNA that came from T cells, B-cell-depleted T cells, or PBMCs.

In the original processing: Nucleated cell counts were estimated from reference gene primer amplification. TCRdb's copy holds only in-frame clones and misses some; the assay was immunoSEQ multiplex PCR. The D gene and trimming were derived from the DNA, and the V and J assignments and clone size from that table. Of some 74,000 clones listed, approximately 93% are singletons. Seattle researchers signed up patients amid active infection and tracked them longitudinally. This CDR3 region has 15 residues. Germline CDR1 reads MNHEY; CDR2 reads SVGEGT. Trimming left V 6 bases short and J 3 bases short, with 14 bases between.

This sequence joins TRBV6-2 or TRBV6-3 and TRBJ2-2; D is unresolved. Sequencing was carried out using peripheral blood. The TCR was taken from a man aged 45-65 years with COVID-19, enrolled during active disease. The CDR3 DNA reads TGTGCCAGCAGCCACCTTCGGAGCGACACCGGGGAGCTGTTTTTT. Translation gives CASSHLRSDTGELFF.